This record covers a single T cell receptor (beta chain). This entry comes from a study of cytomegalovirus exposure and HLA in healthy donors. Germline lookup yields CDR1 LNHDA and CDR2 SQIVND (reference sequence). J gave up 5 bases and V 3 bases, and 8 bases lay outside the gene matches. This CDR3 is built from 15 residues. 60 Vbeta and 13 Jbeta primers were used in PCR. Some clones are missing from TCRdb's copy, which holds only in-frame ones; the method was immunoSEQ multiplex PCR. This sample has under 200,000 clones, with approximately 76% found just once. Sequenced input: PBMCs. This TCR came from a man in his 60s in good health and CMV-seronegative. V gene TRBV19 combines with J gene TRBJ2-3; 7 bases map to TRBD1. The CDR3 nucleotides are TGTGCCAGTAGTATCCAAGGGGGCGAGGGAGATACGCAGTATTTT. Translating gives CASSIQGGEGDTQYF.